The source of this TCR beta chain is a study of blood T cell repertoires in COVID-19. The repertoire was sequenced with immunoSEQ multiplex PCR; TCRdb's copy has only in-frame clones and lacks some. The sample has over 150,000 clones, approximately 88% seen once. CDR1 and CDR2 from the germline V gene are SGHNT and YYREEE (reference sequence). The germline V and J ends were trimmed by 2 bases and 6 bases, with 14 bases remaining between them. The CDR3 has 14 amino acids. This TCR was recovered from a man aged 18 to 30 with active or convalescent COVID-19. Input material: peripheral blood. The V gene is TRBV5-4, the J gene TRBJ1-2; D not certain. The CDR3 nucleotides read TGTGCCAGCAGCTTAGAGTTGTTGATAGATGGCTACACCTTC. Translated: CASSLELLIDGYTF.